These 8 T cell receptor beta chains came from one sample sequenced in a study of beta chain features in type 1 diabetes. Study-wide results and limits: Shortening of TCRB CDR3s, moderate but significant, appeared in all four CD4+ subsets of Type 1 diabetes patients.

Antigens for these TCRs are unknown. The sequenced template was cDNA made from the entire isolated RNA. Here immunoSEQ multiplex PCR was the method, and the copy in TCRdb shows in-frame clones only, minus some. The sample yields about 180,000 clones, roughly 8% seen once. Source material: central memory CD4+ T cells from blood. Receptor source: a young man with type 1 diabetes.

This clone has only a few counts. The chain carries TRBV5-1 and TRBJ2-7, with 8 nucleotides matching TRBD2. Germline V gene lookup returns CDR1 SGHRS and CDR2 YFSETQ. CDR3 length: 15 amino acids. V was clipped by 4 bases and J by 6 bases; unmatched bases: 12. The CDR3 DNA reads as TGCGCCAGCAGCCCCGCACGGGCGGGAGGATCCGAGCAGTACTTC. As protein: CASSPARAGGSEQYF.

This clone appeared a few times. V is TRBV7-2 and J is TRBJ2-7, with D perhaps matching TRBD1 (6 bases). The germline V and J ends were trimmed by 5 bases and 0 bases, with 11 bases remaining between them. The CDR3 totals 14 residues. Germline V gene lookup returns CDR1 SGHTA and CDR2 FQGNSA. CDR3 in amino acids: CASSRTDNSYEQYF. In nucleotides, the CDR3 is TGTGCCAGCAGCCGGACAGATAACTCCTACGAGCAGTACTTC.

A note on this clone: The junction does not match germline at one end; this may be a read error. The genes are TRBV5-1 and TRBJ2-1; 8 nucleotides match TRBD2. Germline values: CDR1 SGHRS, CDR2 YFSETQ. The CDR3 is 15 amino acids. The CDR3 bases are TGTGCCAGCAGCTTCGGGGGGGCGACTGTCAATGAGCAGTTCTTC. It encodes CASSFGGATVNEQFF.

This rearrangement joins TRBV11-1 to TRBJ2-1; 7 bases are shared with TRBD1. From germline, CDR1 is SGHAT and CDR2 FQDESV (reference sequence). The CDR3 is 14 residues long. With 5 bases clipped from V and 9 bases from J, the junction kept 10 bases outside the gene matches. This CDR3 is CASSLTGRVGEQFF. As DNA, the CDR3 is TGTGCCAGCAGCCTGACAGGGCGGGTTGGTGAGCAGTTCTTC.

This sequence joins TRBV7-2 and TRBJ2-5; 15 bases match TRBD2. The V gene end was trimmed by 4 bases and the J gene end by 7 bases; junction bases not matched to a gene: 7. CDR1 and CDR2 (germline): SGHTA, FQGNSA. The CDR3 is 16 amino acids. The CDR3 nucleotides are TGTGCCAGCAGCTCCCCGGGACTAGCGGGGGGAATGACCCAGTACTTC. Protein sequence: CASSSPGLAGGMTQYF.

This sequence joins TRBV30 and TRBJ1-1; TRBD1 might be the D (5 bases). Germline V lookup: CDR1 GTSNPN, CDR2 SVGIG (reference sequence). Trimming left V 3 bases short and J 1 base short, with 9 bases between. The CDR3 has 13 residues. The CDR3 protein is CAWRRTKNTEAFF. The CDR3, as DNA: TGTGCCTGGAGACGGACAAAGAACACTGAAGCTTTCTTT.

The chain is built from TRBV6-5 and TRBJ1-6, with D uncertain. This CDR3 has 14 residues. The V gene's germline CDR1 is MNHEY and CDR2 SVGAGI. The V end was cut by 4 bases, the J end by 11 bases, with 15 bases between. CDR3 coding DNA: TGTGCCAGCAGTTCAGGTTACAGTAGTCCACCCCTCCACTTT. This translates into CASSSGYSSPPLHF.

The genes are TRBV4-1 and TRBJ2-2, with D possibly being TRBD2 (6 bases). The CDR3 covers 15 residues. Germline V lookup: CDR1 MGHRA, CDR2 YSYEKL. V lost 3 bases to trimming and J lost 4 bases, with 12 bases between them. CDR3 sequence reads: CASSQIAGSTGELFF. As DNA, the CDR3 is TGCGCCAGCAGCCAGATTGCCGGGAGCACCGGGGAGCTGTTTTTT.